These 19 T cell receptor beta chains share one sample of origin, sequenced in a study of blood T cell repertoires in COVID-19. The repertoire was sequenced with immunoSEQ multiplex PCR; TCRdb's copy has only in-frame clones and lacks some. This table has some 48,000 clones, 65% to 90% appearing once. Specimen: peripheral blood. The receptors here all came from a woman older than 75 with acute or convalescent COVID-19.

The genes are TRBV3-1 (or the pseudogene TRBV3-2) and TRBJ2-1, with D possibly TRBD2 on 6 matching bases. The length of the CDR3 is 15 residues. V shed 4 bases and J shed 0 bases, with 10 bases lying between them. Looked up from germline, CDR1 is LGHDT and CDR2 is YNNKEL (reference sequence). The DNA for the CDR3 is TGTGCCAGCAGCCTTAGCGGTTACTCCTACAATGAGCAGTTCTTC. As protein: CASSLSGYSYNEQFF.

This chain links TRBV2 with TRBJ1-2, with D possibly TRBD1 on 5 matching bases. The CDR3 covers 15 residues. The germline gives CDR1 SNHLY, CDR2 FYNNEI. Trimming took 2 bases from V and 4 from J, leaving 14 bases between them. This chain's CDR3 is CASSEMRGRGYGYTF. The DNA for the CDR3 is TGTGCCAGCAGTGAAATGAGAGGGAGGGGCTATGGCTACACCTTC.

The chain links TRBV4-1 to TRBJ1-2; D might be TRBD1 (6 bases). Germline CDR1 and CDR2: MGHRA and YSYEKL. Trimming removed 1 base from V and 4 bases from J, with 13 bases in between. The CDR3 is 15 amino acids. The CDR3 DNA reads TGCGCCAGCAGCCAAGCCGTAGGGACACCCTATGGCTACACCTTC. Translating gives CASSQAVGTPYGYTF.

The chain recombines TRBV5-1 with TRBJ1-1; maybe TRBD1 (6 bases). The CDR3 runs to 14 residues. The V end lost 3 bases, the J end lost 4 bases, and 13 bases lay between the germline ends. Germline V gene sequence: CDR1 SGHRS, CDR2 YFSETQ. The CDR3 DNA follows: TGCGCCAGCAGCTCCGACGGGGGGCGCACTGAAGCTTTCTTT. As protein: CASSSDGGRTEAFF. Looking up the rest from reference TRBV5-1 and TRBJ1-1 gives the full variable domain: KAGVTQTPRYLIKTRGQQVTLSCSPISGHRSVSWYQQTPGQGLQFLFEYFSETQRNKGNFPGRFSGRQFSNSRSEMNVSTLELGDSALYLCASSSDGGRTEAFFGQGTRLTVV.

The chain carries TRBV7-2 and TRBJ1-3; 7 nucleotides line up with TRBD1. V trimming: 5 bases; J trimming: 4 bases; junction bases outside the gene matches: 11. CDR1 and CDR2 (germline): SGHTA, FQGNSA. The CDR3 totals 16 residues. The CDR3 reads CASSARQGGTGNTIYF. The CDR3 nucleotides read TGTGCCAGCAGCGCCCGACAGGGAGGCACCGGAAACACCATATATTTT.

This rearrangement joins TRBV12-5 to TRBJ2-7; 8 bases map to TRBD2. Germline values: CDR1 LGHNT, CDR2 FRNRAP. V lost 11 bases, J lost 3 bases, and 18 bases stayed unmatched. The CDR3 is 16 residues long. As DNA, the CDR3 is TGTGCTTGGGGCCGCGGCGCGGGGGGCCGGGTCTACGAGCAGTACTTC. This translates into CAWGRGAGGRVYEQYF.

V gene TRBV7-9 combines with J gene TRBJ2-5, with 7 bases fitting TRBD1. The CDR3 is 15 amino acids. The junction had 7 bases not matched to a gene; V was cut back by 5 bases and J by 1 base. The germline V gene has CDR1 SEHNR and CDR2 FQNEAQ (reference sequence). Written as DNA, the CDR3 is TGTGCCAGCAGCCCCTCCGGACAGGTCCAAGAGACCCAGTACTTC. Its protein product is CASSPSGQVQETQYF.

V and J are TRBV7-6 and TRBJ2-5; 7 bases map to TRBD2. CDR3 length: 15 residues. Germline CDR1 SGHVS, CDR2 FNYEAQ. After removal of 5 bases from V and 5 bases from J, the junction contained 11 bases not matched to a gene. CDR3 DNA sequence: TGTGCCAGCAGCCCGGGGAGCGGGATCTTGGAGACCCAGTACTTC. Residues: CASSPGSGILETQYF.

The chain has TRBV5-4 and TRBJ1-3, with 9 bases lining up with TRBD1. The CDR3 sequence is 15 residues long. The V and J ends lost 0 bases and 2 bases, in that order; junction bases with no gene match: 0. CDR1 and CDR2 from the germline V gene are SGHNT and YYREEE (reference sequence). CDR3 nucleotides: TGTGCCAGCAGCTTGGACAGGGGGCCTGGAAACACCATATATTTT. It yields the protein CASSLDRGPGNTIYF.

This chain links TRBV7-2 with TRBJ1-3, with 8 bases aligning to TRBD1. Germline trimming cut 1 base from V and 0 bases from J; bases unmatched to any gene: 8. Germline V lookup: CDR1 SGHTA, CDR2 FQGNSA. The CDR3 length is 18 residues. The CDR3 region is CASSLDPTGVNSGNTIYF. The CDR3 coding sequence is TGTGCCAGCAGCTTAGACCCGACAGGGGTGAACTCTGGAAACACCATATATTTT.

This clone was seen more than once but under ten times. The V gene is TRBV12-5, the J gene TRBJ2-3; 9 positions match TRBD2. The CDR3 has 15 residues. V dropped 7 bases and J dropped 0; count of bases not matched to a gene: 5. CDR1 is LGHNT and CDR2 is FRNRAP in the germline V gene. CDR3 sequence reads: CASAPSGISTDTQYF. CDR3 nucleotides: TGTGCTAGTGCCCCTAGCGGGATTAGCACAGATACGCAGTATTTT.

CDR3 DNA sequence: TGCGCCAGCAGCATGACTAGCGGGGGGGATGTTGAGCAGTTCTTC. Residues: CASSMTSGGDVEQFF. This rearrangement joins TRBV5-1 to TRBJ2-1; TRBD2 matches 14 bases. CDR3 length equals 15 residues. The ends lost 4 bases at V and 9 bases at J; junction bases unmatched: 6. CDR1 SGHRS and CDR2 YFSETQ come from the germline V gene.

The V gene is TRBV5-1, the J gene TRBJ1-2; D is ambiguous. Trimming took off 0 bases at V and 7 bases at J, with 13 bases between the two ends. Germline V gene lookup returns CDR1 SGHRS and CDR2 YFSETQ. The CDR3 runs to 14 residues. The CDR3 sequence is CASSLGRGRSGYTF. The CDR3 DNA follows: TGCGCCAGCAGCTTGGGGAGAGGGAGGTCTGGCTACACCTTC.

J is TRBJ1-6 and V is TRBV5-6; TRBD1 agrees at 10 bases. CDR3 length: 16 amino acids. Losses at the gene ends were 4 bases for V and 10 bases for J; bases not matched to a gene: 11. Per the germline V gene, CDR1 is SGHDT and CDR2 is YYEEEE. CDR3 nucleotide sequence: TGTGCCAGCAGCGACTTAGGACAGGGGGTTGGCTCACCCCTCCACTTT. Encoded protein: CASSDLGQGVGSPLHF. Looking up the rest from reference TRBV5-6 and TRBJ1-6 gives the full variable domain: DAGVTQSPTHLIKTRGQQVTLRCSPKSGHDTVSWYQQALGQGPQFIFQYYEEEERQRGNFPDRFSGHQFPNYSSELNVNALLLGDSALYLCASSDLGQGVGSPLHFGNGTRLTVT.

DNA of the CDR3: TGCGCCAGCAGCTGGGGACAGGGGGGCTACGGGGAGCTGTTTTTT. This translates into CASSWGQGGYGELFF. V and J are TRBV5-1 and TRBJ2-2; 11 bases are shared with TRBD1. V lost 3 bases, J lost 7 bases, and 5 bases stayed unmatched. This CDR3 has 15 amino acids. The germline gives CDR1 SGHRS, CDR2 YFSETQ.

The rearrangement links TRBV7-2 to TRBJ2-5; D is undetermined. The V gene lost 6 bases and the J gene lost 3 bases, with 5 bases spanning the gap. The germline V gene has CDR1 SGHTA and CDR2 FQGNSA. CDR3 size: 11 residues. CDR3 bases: TGTGCCAGCAGTTCTAAAGAGACCCAGTACTTC. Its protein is CASSSKETQYF. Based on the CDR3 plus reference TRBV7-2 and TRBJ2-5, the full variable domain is GAGVSQSPSNKVTEKGKDVELRCDPISGHTALYWYRQSLGQGLEFLIYFQGNSAPDKSGLPSDRFSAERTGGSVSTLTIQRTQQEDSAVYLCASSSKETQYFGPGTRLLVL.

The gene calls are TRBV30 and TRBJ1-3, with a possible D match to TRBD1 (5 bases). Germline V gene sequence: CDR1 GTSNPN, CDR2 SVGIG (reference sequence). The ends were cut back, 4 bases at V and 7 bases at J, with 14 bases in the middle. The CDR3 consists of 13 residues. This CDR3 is CAWTRGGTNTIYF. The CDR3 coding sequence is TGTGCCTGGACCCGAGGAGGGACGAACACCATATATTTT.

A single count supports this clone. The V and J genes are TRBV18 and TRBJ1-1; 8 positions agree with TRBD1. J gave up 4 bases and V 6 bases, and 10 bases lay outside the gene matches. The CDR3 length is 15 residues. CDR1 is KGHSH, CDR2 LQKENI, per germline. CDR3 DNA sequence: TGTGCCAGCTCCCTCGGACAGGGAGGTATCACTGAAGCTTTCTTT. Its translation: CASSLGQGGITEAFF. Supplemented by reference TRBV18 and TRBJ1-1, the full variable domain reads NAGVMQNPRHLVRRRGQEARLRCSPMKGHSHVYWYRQLPEEGLKFMVYLQKENIIDESGMPKERFSAEFPKEGPSILRIQQVVRGDSAAYFCASSLGQGGITEAFFGQGTRLTVV.

Here the CDR3 reads CASSPYRGRLFF. CDR3 bases: TGTGCCAGCAGCCCGTACAGGGGTCGGCTGTTTTTT. The chain couples TRBV5-4 to TRBJ2-2; the match to TRBD1 covers 7 bases. Trimming removed 4 bases from V and 13 bases from J; junction bases left unmatched: 7. Germline V gives CDR1 SGHNT, CDR2 YYREEE (reference sequence). This CDR3 has 12 amino acids.